Listed below are T cell receptor beta chains from one sample, sequenced in a study of cytomegalovirus exposure and HLA in healthy donors. Profiling relied on immunoSEQ multiplex PCR, and the TCRdb table lists in-frame clones only, not all of them. Of 130,000 or so clones listed, roughly 79% are singletons. The sample taken for sequencing was PBMCs. All receptors derive from a male donor in good health and CMV-seronegative. CDR3s include the opening cysteine and the closing phenylalanine or tryptophan. The order of the fields is clone size, J gene, D gene, V gene, CDR3 DNA, CDR3 protein. D genes are given only for firm matches. Expanded clones are given a class, and other clones once, few, many or no size at all.

clone_size: few; j_call: TRBJ2-7; d_call: -; v_call: TRBV6-5; cdr3_nt: TGTGCCAGCAGCCCTTACAAGGGAAGGGGGGAGCAGTACTTC; cdr3_aa: CASSPYKGRGEQYF
clone_size: -; j_call: TRBJ2-3; d_call: TRBD1; v_call: TRBV9; cdr3_nt: TGTGCCAGCAGCGTCACCCCGACAGGGGGTTGGAGCACAGATACGCAGTATTTT; cdr3_aa: CASSVTPTGGWSTDTQYF
clone_size: -; j_call: TRBJ1-1; d_call: -; v_call: TRBV30; cdr3_nt: TGTGCCTGGAGTGTTCGACAGACTGAAGCTTTCTTT; cdr3_aa: CAWSVRQTEAFF
clone_size: once; j_call: TRBJ1-4; d_call: -; v_call: TRBV29-1; cdr3_nt: TGCAGCGCCCGCGGGGGTAATGAAAAACTGTTTTTT; cdr3_aa: CSARGGNEKLFF
clone_size: few; j_call: TRBJ2-1; d_call: -; v_call: TRBV5-1; cdr3_nt: TGCGCCAGCAGCTTGGACTATGAGCAGTTCTTC; cdr3_aa: CASSLDYEQFF
clone_size: -; j_call: TRBJ2-5; d_call: TRBD1; v_call: TRBV5-6; cdr3_nt: TGTGCCAGCAGAGAACAGGGGCTTGGAGAGACCCAGTACTTC; cdr3_aa: CASREQGLGETQYF
clone_size: few; j_call: TRBJ2-2; d_call: TRBD1; v_call: TRBV13; cdr3_nt: TGTGCCAGCAGCTTAGGCTCCGACAGGGTGGGCACCGGGGAGCTGTTTTTT; cdr3_aa: CASSLGSDRVGTGELFF
clone_size: -; j_call: TRBJ1-4; d_call: TRBD1; v_call: TRBV6-6; cdr3_nt: TGTGCCAGCAGGACCGGGACAGACGAAAAACTGTTTTTT; cdr3_aa: CASRTGTDEKLFF
clone_size: once; j_call: TRBJ1-1; d_call: -; v_call: TRBV7-9; cdr3_nt: TGTTCCAGCAGCTTAGGTACCGGAAGGGGGTATGAAGCTTTCTTT; cdr3_aa: CSSSLGTGRGYEAFF
clone_size: -; j_call: TRBJ2-3; d_call: TRBD2; v_call: TRBV7-8; cdr3_nt: TGTGCCAGCCGCGGACAGGGGGGACTAGCGGGGGGCACAGATACGCAGTATTTT; cdr3_aa: CASRGQGGLAGGTDTQYF
clone_size: -; j_call: TRBJ2-1; d_call: TRBD2; v_call: TRBV5-4; cdr3_nt: TGTGCCAGCAGCCGACTAGCGGGGGGGCCCAATGAGCAGTTCTTC; cdr3_aa: CASSRLAGGPNEQFF
clone_size: -; j_call: TRBJ1-2; d_call: -; v_call: TRBV7-9; cdr3_nt: TGTTCCAGCAGCTCTAACAGAGCCCGGGGCTACACCTTC; cdr3_aa: CSSSSNRARGYTF
clone_size: -; j_call: TRBJ1-4; d_call: TRBD1; v_call: TRBV5-1; cdr3_nt: TGCGCCAGCAGCGTTTCCGGGACAGGGAATGAAAAACTGTTTTTT; cdr3_aa: CASSVSGTGNEKLFF
clone_size: -; j_call: TRBJ2-7; d_call: TRBD2; v_call: TRBV5-8; cdr3_nt: TGTGCCAGCAGCATGGGACTAGCGTCCTACGAGCAGTACTTC; cdr3_aa: CASSMGLASYEQYF
clone_size: -; j_call: TRBJ2-1; d_call: TRBD1; v_call: TRBV4-1; cdr3_nt: TGCGCCAGCAACCCGACAGGGGGCTCCTACAATGAGCAGTTCTTC; cdr3_aa: CASNPTGGSYNEQFF
clone_size: -; j_call: TRBJ1-5; d_call: TRBD1; v_call: TRBV27; cdr3_nt: TGTGCCAGCAGTTCCCGGCGAGGGGGCAGCAATCAGCCCCAGCATTTT; cdr3_aa: CASSSRRGGSNQPQHF
clone_size: once; j_call: TRBJ1-1; d_call: -; v_call: TRBV29-1; cdr3_nt: TGCAGCGTTCCCGCCAGGGGCACTGAAGCTTTCTTT; cdr3_aa: CSVPARGTEAFF
clone_size: -; j_call: TRBJ1-2; d_call: TRBD1; v_call: TRBV9; cdr3_nt: TGTGCCAGCAGCGTAGACCTACAGGGGATCTATGGCTACACCTTC; cdr3_aa: CASSVDLQGIYGYTF
clone_size: -; j_call: TRBJ2-5; d_call: TRBD1; v_call: TRBV19; cdr3_nt: TGTGCCAGTAGTACCTGGGACAGTGGAGCCAGGGAGACCCAGTACTTC; cdr3_aa: CASSTWDSGARETQYF
clone_size: few; j_call: TRBJ2-2; d_call: -; v_call: TRBV10-3; cdr3_nt: TGTGCCATCAGCGTTGACAGGGGGGAGCTGTTTTTT; cdr3_aa: CAISVDRGELFF
clone_size: -; j_call: TRBJ1-1; d_call: TRBD1; v_call: TRBV28; cdr3_nt: TGTGCCAGCAGTCTACAGGGGGCGGGAGGAACTGAAGCTTTCTTT; cdr3_aa: CASSLQGAGGTEAFF
clone_size: -; j_call: TRBJ2-7; d_call: -; v_call: TRBV7-3; cdr3_nt: TGTGCCAGCGTCAGCGAGCAGTACTTC; cdr3_aa: CASVSEQYF
clone_size: -; j_call: TRBJ2-7; d_call: TRBD2; v_call: TRBV5-6; cdr3_nt: TGTGCCAGCAGCTCGGGACTAGCGGTCTACGAGCAGTACTTC; cdr3_aa: CASSSGLAVYEQYF
clone_size: few; j_call: TRBJ1-5; d_call: TRBD1; v_call: TRBV30; cdr3_nt: TGTGCCTGGAGTGTGCAGGGGGGCAATCAGCCCCAGCATTTT; cdr3_aa: CAWSVQGGNQPQHF
clone_size: -; j_call: TRBJ1-6; d_call: TRBD1; v_call: TRBV9; cdr3_nt: TGTGCCAGCAGCGTAGTAGGACAGGGGAATTCACCCCTCCACTTT; cdr3_aa: CASSVVGQGNSPLHF
clone_size: -; j_call: TRBJ1-1; d_call: -; v_call: TRBV7-9; cdr3_nt: TGTTCCAGCCGGGCAGGGGTCCCTGAAGCTTTCTTT; cdr3_aa: CSSRAGVPEAFF
clone_size: -; j_call: TRBJ2-6; d_call: TRBD2; v_call: TRBV19; cdr3_nt: TGTGCCAGTAGTCCGCCACCGGGACTAAAGAGCTCTGGGGCCAACGTCCTGACTTTC; cdr3_aa: CASSPPPGLKSSGANVLTF
clone_size: -; j_call: TRBJ1-1; d_call: TRBD1; v_call: TRBV6-5; cdr3_nt: TGTGCCAGCAGTTTCGGACAGGGGGCTGAAGCTTTCTTT; cdr3_aa: CASSFGQGAEAFF
clone_size: -; j_call: TRBJ1-6; d_call: -; v_call: TRBV11-3; cdr3_nt: TGTGCCAGCAGCTTATTGGGGCGGCAACTTAATTCACCCCTCCACTTT; cdr3_aa: CASSLLGRQLNSPLHF
clone_size: -; j_call: TRBJ2-1; d_call: -; v_call: TRBV6-6; cdr3_nt: TGTGCCAGCAGGCACACAGGGATTGCGGAACTTGAGCAGTTCTTC; cdr3_aa: CASRHTGIAELEQFF
clone_size: -; j_call: TRBJ2-1; d_call: TRBD2; v_call: TRBV7-9; cdr3_nt: TGTGCCAGCAGCCCGACTAGCGGGGGGGACAATGGGCAGTTCTTC; cdr3_aa: CASSPTSGGDNGQFF
clone_size: -; j_call: TRBJ1-1; d_call: -; v_call: TRBV2; cdr3_nt: TGTGCCAGCAGTGAACACAGGGCCGGGGACACTGAAGCTTTCTTT; cdr3_aa: CASSEHRAGDTEAFF
clone_size: once; j_call: TRBJ2-7; d_call: -; v_call: TRBV27; cdr3_nt: TGTGCCAGCAGTTACAGGACCATCTACGAGCGGTACTTC; cdr3_aa: CASSYRTIYERYF
clone_size: few; j_call: TRBJ1-5; d_call: TRBD1; v_call: TRBV27; cdr3_nt: TGTGCCAGCAGTTGGACAGGCTCCAGGAATCAGCCCCAGCATTTT; cdr3_aa: CASSWTGSRNQPQHF
clone_size: -; j_call: TRBJ1-6; d_call: -; v_call: TRBV5-4; cdr3_nt: TGTGCCAGCAGCTTCGAGAGCTCCTATAATTCACCCCTCCACTTT; cdr3_aa: CASSFESSYNSPLHF
clone_size: -; j_call: TRBJ2-1; d_call: TRBD1; v_call: TRBV30; cdr3_nt: TGTGCCTGGAGTCGACAGGGGGGCCACAATGAGCAGTTCTTC; cdr3_aa: CAWSRQGGHNEQFF
clone_size: -; j_call: TRBJ1-5; d_call: -; v_call: TRBV29-1; cdr3_nt: TGCAGCGTTTCCGGGGGAACGGATCAGCCCCAGCATTTT; cdr3_aa: CSVSGGTDQPQHF
clone_size: -; j_call: TRBJ1-1; d_call: -; v_call: TRBV16; cdr3_nt: TGTGCCAGCAGCCAATTCGCGGCAAACACTGAAGCTTTCTTT; cdr3_aa: CASSQFAANTEAFF
clone_size: -; j_call: TRBJ2-3; d_call: -; v_call: TRBV5-1; cdr3_nt: TGCGCCAGCAGCTTGGTGGGCAGGGTTACCGATACGCAGTATTTT; cdr3_aa: CASSLVGRVTDTQYF
clone_size: -; j_call: TRBJ2-5; d_call: -; v_call: TRBV4-3; cdr3_nt: TGCGCCAGCAGCCAAGATTGGGCTGGTACCGGGGAAGAGACCCAGTACTTC; cdr3_aa: CASSQDWAGTGEETQYF
clone_size: -; j_call: TRBJ1-5; d_call: -; v_call: TRBV2; cdr3_nt: TGTGCCAGCAGTCCACGAGTCTTCGGCAATCAGCCCCAGCATTTT; cdr3_aa: CASSPRVFGNQPQHF
clone_size: -; j_call: TRBJ2-7; d_call: TRBD1; v_call: TRBV13; cdr3_nt: TGTGCCAGCAGCCTCGGGACAGGGAAGTCCTACGAGCAGTACTTC; cdr3_aa: CASSLGTGKSYEQYF
clone_size: -; j_call: TRBJ1-1; d_call: TRBD1; v_call: TRBV7-2; cdr3_nt: TGTGCCAGCGGACAGGGGTACACTGAAGCTTTCTTT; cdr3_aa: CASGQGYTEAFF
clone_size: -; j_call: TRBJ2-1; d_call: TRBD1; v_call: TRBV27; cdr3_nt: TGTGCCAGCAGGATGTCCAGGGGGCAATACAATGAGCAGTTCTTC; cdr3_aa: CASRMSRGQYNEQFF
clone_size: -; j_call: TRBJ2-3; d_call: TRBD2; v_call: TRBV7-2; cdr3_nt: TGTGCCAGCAGCTTAAAGACTAGCGGGGGGGCCACAGATACGCAGTATTTT; cdr3_aa: CASSLKTSGGATDTQYF
clone_size: -; j_call: TRBJ2-7; d_call: TRBD2; v_call: TRBV11-2; cdr3_nt: TGTGCCAGCAGCTTAGGAGGCGGGGGGGCCTACGAGCAGTACTTC; cdr3_aa: CASSLGGGGAYEQYF
clone_size: -; j_call: TRBJ2-1; d_call: TRBD1; v_call: TRBV11-2; cdr3_nt: TGTGCCAGCAGCCACGGGACAGGGGAGAGCAATGAGCAGTTCTTC; cdr3_aa: CASSHGTGESNEQFF
clone_size: -; j_call: TRBJ2-1; d_call: -; v_call: TRBV7-2; cdr3_nt: TGTGCCAGCAGCTTATGGTTAGCGGAAAATGAGCAGTTCTTC; cdr3_aa: CASSLWLAENEQFF
clone_size: -; j_call: TRBJ2-7; d_call: TRBD1; v_call: TRBV5-1; cdr3_nt: TGCGCCAGCAGACCTGGGGACAGACCGACCTACGAGCAGTACTTC; cdr3_aa: CASRPGDRPTYEQYF
clone_size: -; j_call: TRBJ2-7; d_call: -; v_call: TRBV15; cdr3_nt: TGTGCCACCAGCAGAGTTGCCAGATCCTACGAGCAGTACTTC; cdr3_aa: CATSRVARSYEQYF
clone_size: -; j_call: TRBJ2-7; d_call: TRBD2; v_call: TRBV7-2; cdr3_nt: TGTGCCAGCAGCTTCCCTAGCGGGGGGGTCCCCTACGAGCAGTACTTC; cdr3_aa: CASSFPSGGVPYEQYF
clone_size: -; j_call: TRBJ1-2; d_call: TRBD1; v_call: TRBV7-2; cdr3_nt: TGTGCCAGCAGCTTCCCGGGACAGGATTACTATGGCTACACCTTC; cdr3_aa: CASSFPGQDYYGYTF
clone_size: -; j_call: TRBJ1-6; d_call: TRBD1; v_call: TRBV7-9; cdr3_nt: TGTTCCAGCAGCTGGCCGGACAGGGAGGAAGTACCCCTCCACTTT; cdr3_aa: CSSSWPDREEVPLHF
clone_size: -; j_call: TRBJ1-4; d_call: -; v_call: TRBV27; cdr3_nt: TGTGCCAGCAAATCTCTTCTCGGAGCAACTAATGAAAAACTGTTTTTT; cdr3_aa: CASKSLLGATNEKLFF
clone_size: -; j_call: TRBJ1-1; d_call: TRBD1; v_call: TRBV9; cdr3_nt: TGTGCCAGCAGCGTAGGGGACAGGGCATACACTGAAGCTTTCTTT; cdr3_aa: CASSVGDRAYTEAFF
clone_size: once; j_call: TRBJ1-6; d_call: -; v_call: TRBV11-2; cdr3_nt: TGTGCCAGCAGCCCCCGCGTTGGAGCACCCCTCCACTTT; cdr3_aa: CASSPRVGAPLHF